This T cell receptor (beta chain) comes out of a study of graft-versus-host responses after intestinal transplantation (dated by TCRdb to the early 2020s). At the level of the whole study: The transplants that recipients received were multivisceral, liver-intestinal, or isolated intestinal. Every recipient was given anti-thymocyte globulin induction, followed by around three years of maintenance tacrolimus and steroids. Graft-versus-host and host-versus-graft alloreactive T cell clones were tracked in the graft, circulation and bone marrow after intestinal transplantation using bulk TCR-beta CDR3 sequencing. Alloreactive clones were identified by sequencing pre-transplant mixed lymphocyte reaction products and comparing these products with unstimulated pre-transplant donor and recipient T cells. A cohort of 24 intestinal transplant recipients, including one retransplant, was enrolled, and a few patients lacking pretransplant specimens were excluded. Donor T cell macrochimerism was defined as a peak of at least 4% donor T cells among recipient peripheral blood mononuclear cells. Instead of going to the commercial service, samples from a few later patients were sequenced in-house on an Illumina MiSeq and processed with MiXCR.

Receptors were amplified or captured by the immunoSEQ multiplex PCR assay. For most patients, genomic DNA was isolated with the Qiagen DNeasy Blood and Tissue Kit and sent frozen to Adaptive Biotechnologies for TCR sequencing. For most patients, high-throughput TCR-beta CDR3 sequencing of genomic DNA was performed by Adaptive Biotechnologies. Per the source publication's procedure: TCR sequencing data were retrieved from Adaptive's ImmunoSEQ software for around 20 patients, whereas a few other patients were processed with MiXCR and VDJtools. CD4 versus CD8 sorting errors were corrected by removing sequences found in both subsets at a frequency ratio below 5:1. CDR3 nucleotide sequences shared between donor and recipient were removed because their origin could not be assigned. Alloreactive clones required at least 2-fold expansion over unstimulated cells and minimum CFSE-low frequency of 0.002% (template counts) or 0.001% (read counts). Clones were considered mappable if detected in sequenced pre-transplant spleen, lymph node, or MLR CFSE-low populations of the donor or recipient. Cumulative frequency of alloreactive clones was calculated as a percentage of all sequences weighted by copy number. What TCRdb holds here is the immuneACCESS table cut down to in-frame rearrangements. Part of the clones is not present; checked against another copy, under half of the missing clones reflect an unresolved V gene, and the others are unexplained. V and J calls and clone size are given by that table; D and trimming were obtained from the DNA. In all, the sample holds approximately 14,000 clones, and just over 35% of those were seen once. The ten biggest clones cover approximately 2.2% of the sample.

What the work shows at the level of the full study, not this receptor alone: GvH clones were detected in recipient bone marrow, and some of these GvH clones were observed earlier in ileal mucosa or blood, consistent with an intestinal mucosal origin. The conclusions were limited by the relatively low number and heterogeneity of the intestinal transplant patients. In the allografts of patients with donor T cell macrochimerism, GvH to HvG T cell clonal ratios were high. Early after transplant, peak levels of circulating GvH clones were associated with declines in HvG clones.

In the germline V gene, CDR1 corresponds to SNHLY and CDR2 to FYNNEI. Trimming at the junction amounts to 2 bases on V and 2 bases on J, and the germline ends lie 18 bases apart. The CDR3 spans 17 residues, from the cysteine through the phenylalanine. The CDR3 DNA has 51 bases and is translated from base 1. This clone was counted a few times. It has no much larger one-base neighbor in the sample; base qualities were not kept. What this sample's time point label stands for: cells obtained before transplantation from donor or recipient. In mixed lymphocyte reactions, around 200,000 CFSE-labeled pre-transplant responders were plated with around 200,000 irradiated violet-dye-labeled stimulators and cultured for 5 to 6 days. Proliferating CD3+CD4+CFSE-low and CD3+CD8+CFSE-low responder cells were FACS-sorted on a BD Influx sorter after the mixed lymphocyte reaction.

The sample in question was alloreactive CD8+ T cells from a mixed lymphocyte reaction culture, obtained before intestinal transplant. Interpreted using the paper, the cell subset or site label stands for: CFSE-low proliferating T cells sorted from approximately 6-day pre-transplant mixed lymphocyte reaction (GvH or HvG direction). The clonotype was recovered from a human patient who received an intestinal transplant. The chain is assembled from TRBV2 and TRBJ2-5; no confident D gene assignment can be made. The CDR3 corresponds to CASSEYPRVSFQETQYF. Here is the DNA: TGTGCCAGCAGTGAATATCCCCGGGTCAGCTTTCAAGAGACCCAGTACTTC.